This T cell receptor beta chain comes out of a study of shared clonotypes between healthy human individuals. Only Caucasian adults living in Nashville, Tennessee made up the donor group. The CDR3 sequence is 11 residues long. Germline CDR1 is GTSNPN and CDR2 is SVGIG (reference sequence). The germline V and J ends were trimmed by 5 bases and 4 bases, with 7 bases remaining between them. Study conclusions and caveats: It was only blood that was sampled, and tissue repertoires likely differ. What rarefaction showed was incomplete sorted-subset sequencing despite large depth.

As regards this clone: Its antigen is still unknown.

Only in-frame clones appear in the TCRdb table, and some are missing; sequencing was by immunoSEQ multiplex PCR. The table lists nearly 1 million clones, less than 85% of them singletons. The chain employs TRBV30 and TRBJ2-3; TRBD1 might be the D (5 bases). Sample: memory CD4+ T cells sorted from blood. Subset specified: CD45RA-negative fraction. This clonotype was sampled from a man aged 18 to 29 in good health. In nucleotides, the CDR3 is TGTGCCTGGGAGACAGCAGATACGCAGTATTTT. Protein sequence: CAWETADTQYF.